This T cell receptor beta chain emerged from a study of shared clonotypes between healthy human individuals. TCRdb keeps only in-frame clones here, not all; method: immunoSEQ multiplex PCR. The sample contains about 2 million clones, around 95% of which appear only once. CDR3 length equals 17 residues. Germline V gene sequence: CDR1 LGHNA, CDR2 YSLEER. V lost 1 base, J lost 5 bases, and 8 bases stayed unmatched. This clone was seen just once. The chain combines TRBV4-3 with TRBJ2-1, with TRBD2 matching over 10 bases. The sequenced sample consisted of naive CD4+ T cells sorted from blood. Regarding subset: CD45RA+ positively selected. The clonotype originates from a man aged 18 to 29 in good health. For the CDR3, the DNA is TGCGCCAGCAGCCAAGTGATCGGGCTAGCGGGAGACAATGAGCAGTTCTTC. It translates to CASSQVIGLAGDNEQFF.